The T cell receptor beta chain described here comes from a study of blood T cells in healthy people across ages. Through a sample-barcoded 5' primer and a J-beta primer mix, a second PCR was run for about 6 to 12 cycles. All samples yielded 3 million or more CDR3-containing paired-end reads. MiXCR was run by TCRdb on the 5' RACE reads, yielding one entry per CDR3 protein. The sample shows 1.5 million to 2 million distinct CDR3 sequences, 28% of them seen only once. V was clipped by 5 bases and J by 3 bases, with 11 bases between them. This CDR3 has 12 amino acids. Germline V lookup: CDR1 DFQATT, CDR2 SNEGSKA (reference sequence).

The sequence derives from a woman aged 25 to 39 in good health. V usage is TRBV20-1 and J usage is TRBJ2-7, with D tentatively TRBD1 (6 bases). The sample was blood. The DNA for the CDR3 is TGCAGTGCTGGGGACATACTCTACGAGCAGTACTTC. Protein: CSAGDILYEQYF.